This T cell receptor (beta chain) was captured in a study of T cell responses to AZD1222 COVID-19 vaccine (dated by TCRdb to 2020 to 2023). Regarding the complete study: TCR sequencing was performed for more than 230 trial participants, of whom around 210 were given two doses of AZD1222 and some 26 were given two doses of MenACWY control vaccine. Trial participants were enrolled by age into subgroups of 18-55, 56-69 and 70-plus years, and 148, 28 and 57 TCR-sequenced participants, respectively, were included in these subgroups. The investigation overall reported the following: Because no day 14 peak-response samples were available, the repertoires could be characterized only after the peak T cell response. In the small 56-69-year group, the increase in depth fell short of significance, most likely because of low power. CD4 TCRs associated with the vaccine covered the entire spike protein, and the dominant responses were in regions 160-218 and 743-854. Reportedly, close to half of the unique spike-specific TCRs recognized epitopes lying outside the regions that are mutated in the B.1.351 and B.1.1.7 variants. A significant rise in spike-specific TCR breadth and depth was observed after two AZD1222 doses relative to day 0 and relative to MenACWY recipients. Conclusions about previously exposed vaccinees are limited because only a handful of AZD1222 recipients were SARS-CoV-2 seropositive at baseline. Participants were mostly white British, with more females than males. The authors suggested clonal diversity may have been underestimated.

The time point label here, explained by the study, means: sample from adult after SARS-CoV-2 infection, after symptom onset. Two convalescent COVID-19 patients, sampled after symptom onset from adults with prior SARS-CoV-2 infection, were also TCR-sequenced for comparison. Germline trimming: 6 bases from V, 8 bases from J; junction bases outside gene matches: 10. There are 14 amino acids in the CDR3, from cysteine to phenylalanine inclusive. The kept DNA is CDR3 alone, 42 bases in frame from the first base. CDR1 and CDR2 (SGHTA, FQGNSA) derive from the germline V gene. The CDR3 regions of human TCRbeta chains were analyzed by immunosequencing. As for how the authors treated the data: Repertoire TCRs were matched against a reference library of SARS-CoV-2-specific TCRs generated with the MIRA antigen-specificity platform. Breadth was defined as the fraction of unique TCRs that were SARS-CoV-2-associated, and depth was defined as the fraction of total T cells that were SARS-CoV-2-associated. Using the MIRA data, each spike-specific TCR was assigned both to the spike region to which the TCR was reactive and to a CD4 or CD8 class. Log10-transformed breadth and depth values were compared by one-way ANOVA with Sidak's multiple comparisons tests. Sourced from immuneACCESS, this table was stored by TCRdb with only in-frame sequences that have V and J called. A share of the clones is absent; for the studies checked, an unresolved V gene accounts for under half, and the remainder has no known explanation. V and J calls and clone size are those listed in that table; D and trimming were worked out from the DNA. The sample records roughly 140,000 clones, 85% to 95% of which are singletons. The top ten clonotypes cover approximately 12% of the sample.

As for this clone: The specificity of this receptor is unknown. No base-level quality is on record; no much larger clone is a single base apart.

This clonotype was obtained from an adult who had recovered from COVID-19. Sequenced here: peripheral blood, sampled after recovery from COVID-19. This receptor chain uses TRBV7-2 and TRBJ2-1; 7 bases in between match TRBD2. The DNA sequence is TGTGCCAGCAGAGTCGGGAGTGGGGGGGATGAGCAGTTCTTC. It encodes CASRVGSGGDEQFF.